The clone carrying this TCR beta chain came up once. The data were taken from a study of T cell responses to AZD1222 COVID-19 vaccine. Clones were read by immunoSEQ multiplex PCR, and TCRdb kept only the in-frame ones, dropping some. The sample shows roughly 150,000 clones, 90% to 95% of them seen only once. The germline gives CDR1 SEHNR, CDR2 FQNEAQ (reference sequence). With 6 bases clipped from V and 3 bases from J, the junction kept 9 bases outside the gene matches. The CDR3 length is 15 residues. The TCR originated in an adult who received the AZD1222 COVID-19 vaccine. The sequenced sample was peripheral blood, obtained 28 days after the second AZD1222 dose. The chain uses TRBV7-9 and TRBJ2-7, with 9 bases matching TRBD1. CDR3 sequence reads: CASSFTGGSGYEQYF. The CDR3 region has the DNA TGTGCCAGCAGTTTTACAGGGGGCTCGGGCTACGAGCAGTACTTC.